The rows below give T cell receptor beta chains drawn from one sample of a study of molecular identifiers for immune sequencing clone quantification. TCRdb redid the calling of the PCR reads with MiXCR, one entry per CDR3 protein. The sample carries some 580,000 distinct CDR3 sequences, around 25% recorded once. The sample consisted of naive CD8+ T cells from blood, with Jurkat cell RNA spiked in. Receptors originate from a human donor in good health. Some libraries in this study had Jurkat cell RNA spiked in. The CDR3 runs from the conserved cysteine through the conserved F or W. D genes are given only for firm matches. Part of the rows lack a size; the others show once, few, many or a class for expanded clones.

v_call: TRBV14; clone_size: .; d_call: .; j_call: TRBJ1-1; cdr3_nt: TGTGCCAGCAGCCAAGTCAGGAGTACTGAAGCTGTCTTT; cdr3_aa: CASSQVRSTEAVF
v_call: TRBV7-6; clone_size: few; d_call: .; j_call: TRBJ1-4; cdr3_nt: TGTGCCAGCAGCTTAGCGCCCGGGCACAACCTAAGGGAAACTAATGAAAAACTGTTTTTT; cdr3_aa: CASSLAPGHNLRETNEKLFF
v_call: TRBV7-8; clone_size: many; d_call: .; j_call: TRBJ2-7; cdr3_nt: TGTGCCAGCAGCTTAGCCAGGTCCTACGAGCAGTACTTC; cdr3_aa: CASSLARSYEQYF
v_call: TRBV6-6; clone_size: many; d_call: .; j_call: TRBJ1-1; cdr3_nt: TGTGCCAGCAGTTACTCGCCGGGCAGGGTGAGGGACACTGAAGCTTTCTTT; cdr3_aa: CASSYSPGRVRDTEAFF
v_call: TRBV19; clone_size: .; d_call: TRBD2; j_call: TRBJ2-2; cdr3_nt: TGTGCCAGTAGGACTGAGACTAGCGGGAATTGGAACACCGGGGAGCTGTTTTTT; cdr3_aa: CASRTETSGNWNTGELFF
v_call: TRBV6-2/TRBV6-3; clone_size: few; d_call: TRBD1; j_call: TRBJ1-2; cdr3_nt: TGTGCCAGCAGTGCCCGTAACAATCGGACAGGGCGGAACTATGGCTACACCTTC; cdr3_aa: CASSARNNRTGRNYGYTF
v_call: TRBV28; clone_size: many; d_call: .; j_call: TRBJ2-3; cdr3_nt: TGTGCCAGCAGTTTACCCGAGAGGGGCCCGAGGCCCTCGGAAGATACGCAGTATTTT; cdr3_aa: CASSLPERGPRPSEDTQYF
v_call: TRBV30; clone_size: .; d_call: TRBD2; j_call: TRBJ2-1; cdr3_nt: TGTGCCTGGAGAGTAGTTAGCGGGGGTGAGCAGTTCTTC; cdr3_aa: CAWRVVSGGEQFF
v_call: TRBV6-2/TRBV6-3; clone_size: .; d_call: .; j_call: TRBJ2-3; cdr3_nt: TGTGCCAGCAGTTACGATCGCCGCACACATACGCAGTATTTT; cdr3_aa: CASSYDRRTHTQYF
v_call: TRBV12-3/TRBV12-4; clone_size: .; d_call: TRBD1; j_call: TRBJ1-2; cdr3_nt: TGTGCCAGCAGTCAATCCGGGACAGGGTCCTCCACCTTC; cdr3_aa: CASSQSGTGSSTF
v_call: TRBV6-2/TRBV6-3; clone_size: .; d_call: .; j_call: TRBJ2-7; cdr3_nt: TGTGCCAGCACATCAAAGTCGTGGGAGGGACAATCGGACTTC; cdr3_aa: CASTSKSWEGQSDF
v_call: TRBV7-3; clone_size: .; d_call: .; j_call: TRBJ2-5; cdr3_nt: TGTGCCAGCAGTTCCTCAGGGAATGGGGAGACCCAGTACTTC; cdr3_aa: CASSSSGNGETQYF
v_call: TRBV5-1; clone_size: .; d_call: .; j_call: TRBJ2-7; cdr3_nt: TGCGCCAGCAGCTTGGAGGTCCCTGGGGAGCAGTACTTC; cdr3_aa: CASSLEVPGEQYF
v_call: TRBV20-1; clone_size: few; d_call: .; j_call: TRBJ1-5; cdr3_nt: TGCAGTGTCCCGGCCAGGGGTAGCAATCAGCCCCAGCATTTT; cdr3_aa: CSVPARGSNQPQHF
v_call: TRBV5-3; clone_size: few; d_call: .; j_call: TRBJ1-4; cdr3_nt: TGTGCCAGAAGCCCCGGACCCCGCAGACTGTTTTTT; cdr3_aa: CARSPGPRRLFF
v_call: TRBV12-3/TRBV12-4; clone_size: many; d_call: TRBD2; j_call: TRBJ2-5; cdr3_nt: TGTGCCAGCAGTTTCGTCACTAGCGGGCTCCAAGAGACCCAGTACTTC; cdr3_aa: CASSFVTSGLQETQYF
v_call: TRBV27; clone_size: many; d_call: .; j_call: TRBJ1-5; cdr3_nt: TGTGCCAGCAGCCTTACCGACAGTTTTAATCAGCCCCAGCATTTT; cdr3_aa: CASSLTDSFNQPQHF
v_call: TRBV6-5; clone_size: few; d_call: TRBD1; j_call: TRBJ1-5; cdr3_nt: TGTGCCAGCAGTATGACAGGGATTTATAGCAATCAGCCCCAGCATTTT; cdr3_aa: CASSMTGIYSNQPQHF
v_call: TRBV3-1; clone_size: few; d_call: .; j_call: TRBJ1-2; cdr3_nt: TGTGCCAGCAGCCAAGATGTCAGCTATGGCTACACCTTC; cdr3_aa: CASSQDVSYGYTF
v_call: TRBV4-3; clone_size: few; d_call: .; j_call: TRBJ2-5; cdr3_nt: TGCGCCAGCAGCCAAGATTATTGGCAGACCTCGGCCCAGTACTTC; cdr3_aa: CASSQDYWQTSAQYF
v_call: TRBV13; clone_size: .; d_call: TRBD1; j_call: TRBJ1-1; cdr3_nt: TGTGCCAGCAGCTTATTCCGGGACAGAGCGACCGGGGCTTTCTTT; cdr3_aa: CASSLFRDRATGAFF
v_call: TRBV5-1; clone_size: few; d_call: .; j_call: TRBJ2-3; cdr3_nt: TGCGCCAGCAGCTCAGTGGGAGCGGGCGGGGCAGATACGCAGTATTTT; cdr3_aa: CASSSVGAGGADTQYF
v_call: TRBV20-1; clone_size: many; d_call: .; j_call: TRBJ2-7; cdr3_nt: TGCAGTGCCCCCCAGGGATTGTCCTACGAGCAGTACTTC; cdr3_aa: CSAPQGLSYEQYF
v_call: TRBV4-2; clone_size: few; d_call: .; j_call: TRBJ2-7; cdr3_nt: TGTGCCAGCAGACCAGTACAGGGCCTCTACGAGCAGTACTTC; cdr3_aa: CASRPVQGLYEQYF
v_call: TRBV4-1; clone_size: few; d_call: TRBD2; j_call: TRBJ2-5; cdr3_nt: TGCGCCAGCAGCCAAGAAGGGAGCGGGGGGGACGAGACCCAGTACTTC; cdr3_aa: CASSQEGSGGDETQYF
v_call: TRBV3-1; clone_size: .; d_call: .; j_call: TRBJ2-3; cdr3_nt: TGTGCCAGCAGCCCCCCGGGGGCGGGATTAACTAGCACAGATACGCAGTATTTT; cdr3_aa: CASSPPGAGLTSTDTQYF
v_call: TRBV3-1; clone_size: .; d_call: .; j_call: TRBJ2-2; cdr3_nt: TGTGCCAGCAGCCAAGATTTAGGGGCAGAGGCCGGGGAGCTGTTTTTT; cdr3_aa: CASSQDLGAEAGELFF
v_call: TRBV4-3; clone_size: .; d_call: TRBD1; j_call: TRBJ2-3; cdr3_nt: TGCGCCAGCAGCCAGGAAACAGGGGTGAGCACAGATACGCAGTATTTT; cdr3_aa: CASSQETGVSTDTQYF
v_call: TRBV6-2/TRBV6-3; clone_size: .; d_call: .; j_call: TRBJ1-5; cdr3_nt: TGTGCCAGCAGTTACTCCCTCAGGGGTGGCCAGCCCCAGCATTTT; cdr3_aa: CASSYSLRGGQPQHF
v_call: TRBV4-3; clone_size: .; d_call: TRBD1; j_call: TRBJ2-7; cdr3_nt: TGCGCCAGCAGCCTACGAACAGGGGGAGCCTACGAGCAGTACTTC; cdr3_aa: CASSLRTGGAYEQYF
v_call: TRBV11-2; clone_size: .; d_call: .; j_call: TRBJ2-7; cdr3_nt: TGTGCCAGCAGCCCGGGGTCGATATACGAGCAGTACTTC; cdr3_aa: CASSPGSIYEQYF
v_call: TRBV20-1; clone_size: many; d_call: TRBD1; j_call: TRBJ1-6; cdr3_nt: TGCAGTGCTAGGGAGACAGGGTATAATTCACCCCTCCACTTT; cdr3_aa: CSARETGYNSPLHF
v_call: TRBV6-2/TRBV6-3; clone_size: .; d_call: .; j_call: TRBJ1-2; cdr3_nt: TGTGCCAGCAGACCCGGACAGTCTAACTATGGCTACACCTTC; cdr3_aa: CASRPGQSNYGYTF
v_call: TRBV4-1; clone_size: few; d_call: TRBD2; j_call: TRBJ2-3; cdr3_nt: TGCGCCAGCAGCCAGACTAGCGGGGGAGCAGATACGCAGTATTTT; cdr3_aa: CASSQTSGGADTQYF
v_call: TRBV12-3/TRBV12-4; clone_size: .; d_call: TRBD2; j_call: TRBJ2-1; cdr3_nt: TGTGCCAGCAGTTTAACCCCAGCGTTAGCGGGAGCTAATGAGCAGTTCTTC; cdr3_aa: CASSLTPALAGANEQFF
v_call: TRBV4-2; clone_size: .; d_call: .; j_call: TRBJ2-1; cdr3_nt: TGTGCCAGCAGCCAAGAGCTGGGGACTTACCTCAGGTCCTACAATGAGCAGTTCTTC; cdr3_aa: CASSQELGTYLRSYNEQFF
v_call: TRBV13; clone_size: few; d_call: TRBD2; j_call: TRBJ2-1; cdr3_nt: TGTGCCAGCAGCGCGGGACTAGCGGACCACAATGAGCAGTTCTTC; cdr3_aa: CASSAGLADHNEQFF
v_call: TRBV27; clone_size: .; d_call: .; j_call: TRBJ1-1; cdr3_nt: TGTGCCAGCAGTCTGTCAGTGAACACTGCAGCTTTCTTT; cdr3_aa: CASSLSVNTAAFF
v_call: TRBV27; clone_size: many; d_call: .; j_call: TRBJ2-7; cdr3_nt: TGTGCCAGCAGTTTCGGCCGTTACTACGAGCAGTACTTC; cdr3_aa: CASSFGRYYEQYF
v_call: TRBV6-2/TRBV6-3; clone_size: many; d_call: .; j_call: TRBJ1-1; cdr3_nt: TGTGCCAGCAGTTACGACGACGACAGTTTGTATTGGGCTTTCTTT; cdr3_aa: CASSYDDDSLYWAFF